The next 24 T cell receptor beta chains were all read from a single sample in a study of CD8+CD57+ T cells in acquired aplastic anemia. Selection for sequencing was limited to patients who had shown CD8+CD57+ cell expansion by flow cytometry. Both TCR beta VDJ combination and CDR3 sequence profiling were carried out. Genomic DNA was the template for this profiling. TCRdb re-derived calls from the reads in MiXCR, one entry per CDR3 protein. The sample holds fewer than 200,000 distinct CDR3 sequences, around half seen once. Sequenced: sorted CD4+, CD8+, or CD8+CD57+ T cells (not recorded which) from PBMCs. Receptors were obtained from a human donor with aplastic anemia.

This clonotype was picked up many times. The chain employs TRBV29-1 and TRBJ2-7, with D possibly TRBD1 on 5 matching bases. The germline V gene has CDR1 SQVTM and CDR2 ANQGSEA. This CDR3 region has 12 residues. V was cut by 4 bases and J by 6 bases, with 13 bases left in between. DNA for the CDR3: TGCAGCGTTGCGCAGGGTCGGGCCGAGCAGTACTTC. Its protein is CSVAQGRAEQYF.

With respect to this clonotype: This may be a read error: a much more frequent sequence differs by one nucleotide. V usage is TRBV5-5 and J usage is TRBJ1-2; no clear D gene. The CDR3 has 15 residues. The germline V gene has CDR1 SGHKS and CDR2 YYEKEE (reference sequence). Trimming cost V 4 bases and J 4 bases, with 17 bases left between them. The CDR3, as DNA: TGTGCCAGCAGCATTGGTGGTTCGGAACTCTATGGCTACACCTTC. This codes for CASSIGGSELYGYTF.

This sequence joins TRBV2 and TRBJ2-2; 7 bases line up with TRBD1. J lost 0 bases, V lost 3 bases, and 4 bases had no gene match. The CDR3 totals 16 residues. Per germline, CDR1 SNHLY and CDR2 FYNNEI. Written as DNA, the CDR3 is TGTGCCAGCAGTGAGCAGGGACAGTCGAACACCGGGGAGCTGTTTTTT. It specifies CASSEQGQSNTGELFF.

The chain joins TRBV18 to TRBJ1-2; 7 nucleotides line up with TRBD1. The V and J ends lost 4 bases and 3 bases, in that order; junction bases with no gene match: 8. Germline V CDR1 and CDR2: KGHSH, LQKENI. The CDR3 is 15 residues long. The CDR3 region has the DNA TGTGCCAGCTCACGGGGTGGTACAGGGGACTATGGCTACACCTTC. Protein product: CASSRGGTGDYGYTF. The whole variable domain, filled in from reference TRBV18 and TRBJ1-2, reads NAGVMQNPRHLVRRRGQEARLRCSPMKGHSHVYWYRQLPEEGLKFMVYLQKENIIDESGMPKERFSAEFPKEGPSILRIQQVVRGDSAAYFCASSRGGTGDYGYTFGSGTRLTVV.

This clonotype was detected many times. J is TRBJ2-3 and V is TRBV12-3 or TRBV12-4; 7 bases line up with TRBD2. Unmatched junction bases numbered 10, after V lost 3 bases and J lost 1 base. The CDR3 loop spans 17 amino acids. This chain's CDR3 is CASSFGSGGGGTDTQYF. CDR3 nucleotide sequence: TGTGCCAGCAGTTTCGGGAGCGGCGGGGGAGGCACAGATACGCAGTATTTT.

This clonotype was seen a handful of times. This chain uses TRBV4-1 with TRBJ1-3; no firm D call. Trimming took 6 bases from V and 2 from J, leaving 8 bases between them. CDR1 MGHRA and CDR2 YSYEKL come from the germline V gene. The CDR3 is 13 amino acids. As DNA, the CDR3 is TGCGCCAGCAGTCCGAGCCCTGGAAACACCATATATTTT. Translation: CASSPSPGNTIYF.

This clonotype was seen ten or more times. The V gene is TRBV6-1, the J gene TRBJ1-5; 7 bases fit TRBD1. The CDR3 spans 13 residues. V dropped 11 bases and J dropped 7; count of bases not matched to a gene: 11. The germline V gene has CDR1 MNHNS and CDR2 SASEGT. As DNA, the CDR3 is TGTGCCGGGGCGACAGGGTTGGACCAGCCCCAGCATTTT. As protein: CAGATGLDQPQHF.

This clonotype was found once. This chain uses TRBV7-6 with TRBJ1-6; D might be TRBD1 (6 bases). V was trimmed by 6 bases and J by 7 bases, leaving 16 bases between them. The CDR3 length is 15 residues. From germline, CDR1 is SGHVS and CDR2 FNYEAQ. The CDR3 DNA is TGTGCCAGCAGGCAAACCGGGACACAAAATTCACCCCTCCACTTT. The encoded protein is CASRQTGTQNSPLHF. Full variable domain (missing parts from reference TRBV7-6 and TRBJ1-6): GAGVSQSPRYKVTKRGQDVALRCDPISGHVSLYWYRQALGQGPEFLTYFNYEAQQDKSGLPNDRFSAERPEGSISTLTIQRTEQRDSAMYRCASRQTGTQNSPLHFGNGTRLTVT.

The chain joins TRBV7-2 to TRBJ1-1; D remains ambiguous. The V gene's germline CDR1 is SGHTA and CDR2 FQGNSA. This CDR3 comprises 13 residues. Trimming shortened V by 7 bases and J by 5 bases, and 14 bases separated the two germline ends. The CDR3 here is CASTLSGGTEAFF. In DNA, the CDR3 is TGTGCCAGCACCCTGTCGGGAGGGACTGAAGCTTTCTTT. The full variable domain, with the rest looked up from reference TRBV7-2 and TRBJ1-1, is GAGVSQSPSNKVTEKGKDVELRCDPISGHTALYWYRQSLGQGLEFLIYFQGNSAPDKSGLPSDRFSAERTGGSVSTLTIQRTQQEDSAVYLCASTLSGGTEAFFGQGTRLTVV.

This clonotype was seen repeatedly, ten times or more. The J gene is TRBJ2-5, the V gene TRBV12-3 or TRBV12-4, with 10 bases lining up with TRBD1. V lost 3 bases to trimming and J lost 4 bases; unmatched junction nucleotides: 11. This CDR3 is 17 amino acids long. This CDR3 reads CASSFRSRDRGSETQYF. The DNA for the CDR3 is TGTGCCAGCAGTTTTCGTTCCCGGGACAGGGGTTCAGAGACCCAGTACTTC.

This clonotype occurred many times. The J gene is TRBJ2-1, the V gene TRBV29-1; 11 bases map to TRBD2. Germline V lookup: CDR1 SQVTM, CDR2 ANQGSEA. The length of the CDR3 is 15 residues. V gave up 2 bases and J gave up 3 bases; unmatched junction bases: 3. The DNA for the CDR3 is TGCAGCGTTGAAAGACTAGCGGGGCTCTACAATGAGCAGTTCTTC. Protein: CSVERLAGLYNEQFF.

This clonotype has only a few counts. The genes are TRBV6-5 and TRBJ1-4; possibly TRBD1 for D (5 bases). The CDR3 is 14 residues long. The V and J ends lost 3 bases and 8 bases respectively, with 13 bases between them. CDR1 and CDR2 from the germline V gene are MNHEY and SVGAGI. The DNA of the CDR3 is TGTGCCAGCAGTTATAGGTGGGGACGGGAAAAACTGTTTTTT. Translating gives CASSYRWGREKLFF.

V gene TRBV15 combines with J gene TRBJ2-5, with 9 bases lining up with TRBD1. The CDR3 extends over 15 amino acids. The germline gives CDR1 LNHNV, CDR2 YYDKDF (reference sequence). V gave up 3 bases and J gave up 5 bases; unmatched junction bases: 7. The CDR3 coding sequence is TGTGCCACCAGCAGTGACAGGGGGTGGAGCGAGACCCAGTACTTC. Its protein is CATSSDRGWSETQYF.

The chain recombines TRBV24-1 with TRBJ1-2; D unclear. The ends were cut back, 4 bases at V and 5 bases at J, with 7 bases in the middle. The germline V gene has CDR1 KGHDR and CDR2 SFDVKD. The CDR3 extends over 12 amino acids. This CDR3 is CATSEAEYGYTF. The CDR3 bases are TGTGCCACCAGTGAGGCGGAGTATGGCTACACCTTC.

This clonotype was seen many times. V usage is TRBV2 and J usage is TRBJ1-1, with D possibly TRBD1 on 5 matching bases. Germline V gives CDR1 SNHLY, CDR2 FYNNEI. Trimming removed 7 bases at V and 5 bases at J, with 17 bases between. CDR3 length equals 14 residues. CDR3 sequence reads: CASTGIAGRTEAFF. The CDR3 DNA sequence: TGTGCCAGCACGGGCATTGCAGGGAGGACTGAAGCTTTCTTT.

V usage is TRBV5-6 and J usage is TRBJ1-4; D is possibly TRBD1 (5 bases). The V end was cut by 2 bases, the J end by 5 bases, with 10 bases between. Looked up from germline, CDR1 is SGHDT and CDR2 is YYEEEE. The CDR3 covers 14 residues. This CDR3 is CASSFRQTNEKLFF. CDR3 coding DNA: TGTGCCAGCAGCTTTAGACAGACGAATGAAAAACTGTTTTTT.

Comments on this clonotype: The junction does not match germline at one end; this may be a read error. The chain links TRBV12-3 or TRBV12-4 to TRBJ2-3, with D hard to call. The CDR3 is 13 residues long. The CDR3 DNA reads TGTGCCAGCAGTTTTCGGGCCCGAGATACGCGGTATTTT. Protein product: CASSFRARDTRYF.

This clonotype was recorded many times. The chain recombines TRBV7-9 with TRBJ1-2, with 9 positions matching TRBD1. The V and J ends lost 4 bases and 6 bases, in that order; junction bases with no gene match: 3. This CDR3 is 13 amino acids long. CDR1 and CDR2 from the germline V gene are SEHNR and FQNEAQ (reference sequence). The CDR3 DNA sequence: TGTGCCAGCAGCTCGTGGACAGGGGATGGCTACACCTTC. It yields the protein CASSSWTGDGYTF.

This clonotype was observed a few times. This chain links TRBV19 with TRBJ1-1; D ambiguous. The CDR3 sequence is 15 residues long. CDR1 is LNHDA, CDR2 SQIVND, per germline (reference sequence). With 5 bases removed from V and 2 bases from J, the gap between germline ends came to 15 bases. The CDR3 sequence is CASSFPPGTNTEAFF. In nucleotides, the CDR3 is TGTGCCAGTAGTTTCCCTCCGGGCACCAACACTGAAGCTTTCTTT.

The rearrangement links TRBV24-1 to TRBJ1-6, with D perhaps TRBD1 (5 bases). Trimming shortened V by 5 bases and J by 6 bases, and 10 bases separated the two germline ends. The CDR3 is 14 residues long. The germline V gene encodes CDR1 KGHDR and CDR2 SFDVKD. The CDR3 region is CATSARGVNSPLHF. The CDR3 DNA reads as TGTGCCACCAGTGCGCGGGGGGTTAATTCACCCCTCCACTTT.

This clonotype was seen a few times. This chain joins TRBV6-1 and TRBJ1-4; D unresolved. The V end was cut by 7 bases, the J end by 5 bases, with 14 bases between. Germline V gives CDR1 MNHNS, CDR2 SASEGT. The CDR3 length is 14 residues. The CDR3 spells CASITPGSNEKLFF. CDR3 in DNA: TGTGCCAGCATAACTCCGGGGTCAAATGAAAAACTGTTTTTT.

The chain uses TRBV20-1 and TRBJ2-5; D gene uncertain. CDR3 length equals 11 residues. Per germline, CDR1 DFQATT and CDR2 SNEGSKA (reference sequence). The ends were cut back, 3 bases at V and 4 bases at J, with 6 bases in the middle. CDR3: CSASDPETQYF. In nucleotides, the CDR3 is TGCAGTGCTAGCGACCCAGAGACCCAGTACTTC.

The V gene is TRBV4-1, the J gene TRBJ2-4, with TRBD1 matching over 7 bases. The CDR3 consists of 18 residues. CDR1 and CDR2 from the germline V gene are MGHRA and YSYEKL. V was pared by 4 bases and J by 0 bases, with 12 bases of the junction left unmatched. CDR3 nucleotide sequence: TGCGCCAGCAGCCCAGCTTTGAGGGGGCAGCTAGCCAAAAACATTCAGTACTTC. It encodes CASSPALRGQLAKNIQYF.

This clonotype was picked up many times. This chain links TRBV20-1 with TRBJ2-5; 7 positions match TRBD2. Germline values: CDR1 DFQATT, CDR2 SNEGSKA (reference sequence). The CDR3 consists of 14 residues. J was trimmed by 4 bases and V by 2 bases; bases with no gene match: 7. The CDR3 region has the DNA TGCAGTGCTAGACCCGGGGGGAGGGGAGAGACCCAGTACTTC. This encodes CSARPGGRGETQYF.